This is a list of T cell receptor beta chains from one sample in a study of T cells after yellow fever vaccination. A single record per CDR3 protein comes from TCRdb applying MiXCR to the 5' RACE reads. The sample holds approximately 260,000 distinct CDR3 sequences, 5.2% seen once. The source was CD4+ T cells sorted from PBMCs, collected on the day of the yellow fever booster vaccination. Receptors originate from a young man who received the YFV17D yellow fever vaccine. Both conserved end residues are trimmed from each CDR3. Fields, in order: J gene, V gene, CDR3 protein.

TRBJ2-5	TRBV6-2/TRBV6-3	ASSYSGTGSQETQY
TRBJ2-3	TRBV7-2	ASSLKNTQY
TRBJ2-1	TRBV11-2	ASSLASYGEQF
TRBJ2-5	TRBV4-3	ASSGKISPLQETQY
TRBJ2-4	TRBV20-1	SPLVGGSAKNIQY
TRBJ1-2	TRBV29-1	SVTDTKESYT
TRBJ1-1	TRBV19	ASSPRRSAQGMNTEAF
TRBJ2-3	TRBV4-3	ASSQEGASGADTQY
TRBJ2-7	TRBV29-1	SVAAGTDEQY
TRBJ2-1	TRBV12-3/TRBV12-4	ASSRDGISYNEQF
TRBJ2-7	TRBV5-1	ASSTGTGYYEQY
TRBJ2-7	TRBV29-1	SVAEAYEQY
TRBJ2-3	TRBV12-3/TRBV12-4	ASSSRTSGGRGTQY
TRBJ1-2	TRBV9	ASRVTGGEGYT
TRBJ1-1	TRBV7-3	ASSSQGGTEAF
TRBJ2-2	TRBV7-7	ASSLGAGGYPGELF
TRBJ2-3	TRBV3-1	ASSQFVGNTQY
TRBJ1-6	TRBV5-1	ASSLRSGTGFYPLH
TRBJ2-1	TRBV7-7	ASSIGQGSYNEQF
TRBJ1-6	TRBV12-3/TRBV12-4	ASSPDRTANSPLH
TRBJ2-6	TRBV18	ASSQDRSGANVLT
TRBJ2-5	TRBV4-2	ASSPWSGADQETQY
TRBJ2-2	TRBV5-1	ASSPDPSGGELF
TRBJ1-1	TRBV6-1	ASSKQGAPNTEAF
TRBJ1-1	TRBV3-1	ASSQVPANTEAF
TRBJ2-1	TRBV11-3	ASSRAGSGGVNEQF
TRBJ2-2	TRBV24-1	ATSEQGRKNTGELF
TRBJ2-2	TRBV5-1	ASSPGSEARDTGELF
TRBJ2-7	TRBV2	AGAGQGLFEQY
TRBJ2-5	TRBV5-6	ASSLWWRRGTQETQY
TRBJ2-7	TRBV20-1	SAKTSGSYEQY
TRBJ2-7	TRBV30	AWSGGWDSAYEQY
TRBJ2-1	TRBV4-3	ASSQERWSNEQF
TRBJ2-1	TRBV20-1	SASPRTGSYNEQF
TRBJ2-3	TRBV5-4	ASSLYGGGAGDTQY
TRBJ2-2	TRBV5-6	ASSGTSLSGELF
TRBJ1-2	TRBV24-1	ATSDPPGQGSIGYT
TRBJ2-2	TRBV4-3	ASSQEGTSGATGELF
TRBJ1-1	TRBV6-6	ASSYAQGEKAF
TRBJ2-5	TRBV11-2	ASSFDRQETQY